The 9 T cell receptor beta chains presented below share a single source sample, sequenced in a study of T cell repertoires in cytomegalovirus infection. TCRdb ran MiXCR on the reads and lists one entry per CDR3 protein. The sample yields around 210,000 distinct CDR3 sequences, 6.5% seen once. The sequenced sample was PBMCs. These receptors were taken from a human donor in good health (CMV status not recorded). Some clones in this sample may be carry-over from other donors' samples.

Many counts were recorded for this clonotype. The V and J genes are TRBV7-8 and TRBJ2-5; no definite D call. The CDR3 runs 13 residues. Germline V CDR1 and CDR2: SGHVS, FQNEAQ. Trimming cost V 0 bases and J 5 bases, with 7 bases left between them. CDR3 loop: CASSLAGWETQYF. Written as DNA, the CDR3 is TGTGCCAGCAGCTTAGCAGGGTGGGAGACCCAGTACTTC.

This clonotype appeared many times. This chain uses TRBV6-6 with TRBJ2-2; D is unresolved. Germline V gene data show CDR1 as MNHNY and CDR2 as SVGAGI (reference sequence). Trimming pared 5 bases from V and 6 bases from J, leaving 10 bases between. The CDR3 consists of 13 residues. DNA for the CDR3: TGTGCCAGCAGTACCGTAGCTCCCGGGGAGCTGTTTTTT. Amino acid sequence: CASSTVAPGELFF.

This clonotype was recorded at least ten times. The genes are TRBV5-1 and TRBJ1-3, with a weak D call TRBD1 (6 bases). V was shortened by 0 bases and J by 9 bases, with 13 bases between the two germline ends. CDR1 SGHRS and CDR2 YFSETQ come from the germline V gene. The CDR3 totals 14 residues. CDR3 region: CASSLGIQGTTIYF. As DNA, the CDR3 is TGCGCCAGCAGCTTGGGCATACAGGGCACCACCATATATTTT.

This clonotype appeared many times. V and J are TRBV20-1 and TRBJ2-6; no reliable D call. The CDR3 runs to 15 residues. CDR1 and CDR2 from the germline V gene are DFQATT and SNEGSKA (reference sequence). Trimming removed 2 bases at V and 1 base at J, with 9 bases between. The CDR3 coding sequence is TGCAGTGCTAGACACCCCGTATCTGGGGCCAACGTCCTGACTTTC. Protein product: CSARHPVSGANVLTF.

Ten or more counts support this clonotype. The chain couples TRBV7-9 to TRBJ1-1; 7 bases match TRBD1. The CDR3 consists of 13 residues. Germline values: CDR1 SEHNR, CDR2 FQNEAQ (reference sequence). The junction had 4 bases not matched to a gene; V was cut back by 5 bases and J by 4 bases. The CDR3 coding sequence is TGTGCCAGCAGCAAAAACAGGGGCACTGAAGCTTTCTTT. Protein sequence: CASSKNRGTEAFF. Variable domain in full (rest from reference TRBV7-9 and TRBJ1-1): DTGVSQNPRHKITKRGQNVTFRCDPISEHNRLYWYRQTLGQGPEFLTYFQNEAQLEKSRLLSDRFSAERPKGSFSTLEIQRTEQGDSAMYLCASSKNRGTEAFFGQGTRLTVV.

There are many counts of this clonotype. The CDR3 spells CASSSVGLSYEQYF. The CDR3, as DNA: TGTGCCAGCAGCTCGGTCGGCCTCTCCTACGAGCAGTACTTC. The gene calls are TRBV6-2 or TRBV6-3 and TRBJ2-7, with D uncertain. CDR1 and CDR2 from the germline V gene are MNHEY and SVGEGT. V dropped 6 bases and J dropped 0 bases, with 12 bases sitting between them. The CDR3 has 14 amino acids.

This sequence joins TRBV28 and TRBJ2-3, with D perhaps being TRBD1 or TRBD2 (6 bases each). Germline loops: CDR1 MDHEN, CDR2 SYDVKM. V lost 6 bases to trimming and J lost 3 bases, with 19 bases between them. There are 16 residues in the CDR3. The CDR3 region is CASSLLGGLWTDTQYF. The CDR3 coding sequence is TGTGCCAGCAGCCTCCTTGGGGGGCTCTGGACAGATACGCAGTATTTT.

Comments on this clonotype: A much bigger clone sits one base away, suggesting this may be a read error. This rearrangement joins TRBV5-1 to TRBJ2-1; 7 bases match TRBD2. Trimming removed 4 bases from V and 6 bases from J; junction bases left unmatched: 13. Germline V lookup: CDR1 SGHRS, CDR2 YFSETQ. The CDR3 length is 16 residues. CDR3 nucleotides: TGCGCCAGCAGCGAAGAGGGACTAACAAGTGCCAATGAGCAGTTCTTC. Amino acids: CASSEEGLTSANEQFF.

This clonotype was detected many times. The chain uses TRBV20-1 and TRBJ2-7, with D unclear. This CDR3 spans 15 amino acids. Germline CDR1 and CDR2: DFQATT and SNEGSKA (reference sequence). V was pared by 2 bases and J by 4 bases, with 18 bases between. CDR3 region: CSARSAIGGIYEQYF. The CDR3 nucleotides read TGCAGTGCTAGATCGGCCATCGGCGGAATATACGAGCAGTACTTC.